What follows are 9 T cell receptor beta chains derived from one specimen sequenced in a study of cytomegalovirus exposure and HLA in healthy donors. A multiplex PCR was run with 60 Vbeta primers and 13 Jbeta primers. Clones were sequenced by immunoSEQ multiplex PCR, and TCRdb holds only the in-frame ones, with some missing. The sample carries about 180,000 clones, about 80% recorded once. The sample taken for sequencing was PBMCs. The origin of the receptors is a woman between 35 and 50 years old in good health and CMV-seronegative.

The genes are TRBV28 and TRBJ2-1; D may be TRBD1 (6 bases). The germline V gene encodes CDR1 MDHEN and CDR2 SYDVKM. The CDR3 is made up of 15 amino acids. The V and J ends lost 6 bases and 5 bases respectively, with 17 bases between them. This chain's CDR3 is CASSTGSAQHNEQFF. CDR3 DNA sequence: TGTGCCAGCAGCACAGGGTCCGCGCAACACAATGAGCAGTTCTTC.

The rearrangement uses TRBV7-8 and TRBJ2-6; 7 nucleotides agree with TRBD1. The CDR3 covers 15 residues. CDR1 and CDR2 from the germline V gene are SGHVS and FQNEAQ. V lost 5 bases and J lost 5; bases outside the gene matches: 6. For the CDR3, the DNA is TGTGCCAGCAGCCAGGGGGTCGGGAGGGCCAACGTCCTGACTTTC. Translating it yields CASSQGVGRANVLTF. The full variable domain, in which reference TRBV7-8 and TRBJ2-6 provide the parts outside the CDR3, is GAGVSQSPRYKVAKRGQDVALRCDPISGHVSLFWYQQALGQGPEFLTYFQNEAQLDKSGLPSDRFFAERPEGSVSTLKIQRTQQEDSAVYLCASSQGVGRANVLTFGAGSRLTVL.

This clone has just one count. The rearrangement joins TRBV5-4 to TRBJ1-6; maybe TRBD1 (6 bases). The V end was cut by 1 base, the J end by 7 bases, with 9 bases between. Germline V gene data show CDR1 as SGHNT and CDR2 as YYREEE (reference sequence). The CDR3 consists of 14 residues. The DNA for the CDR3 is TGTGCCAGCAGCTTGCAGGGGCAGAATTCACCCCTCCACTTT. Its translation: CASSLQGQNSPLHF.

The gene calls are TRBV6-1 and TRBJ1-2; maybe TRBD1 (5 bases). Germline loops: CDR1 MNHNS, CDR2 SASEGT. Trimming removed 1 base from V and 8 bases from J, with 26 bases in between. The CDR3 totals 18 residues. The CDR3 sequence is CASSEGPGQWVPVRGYTF. The CDR3 DNA is TGTGCCAGCAGTGAAGGACCAGGGCAATGGGTCCCCGTCCGCGGCTACACCTTC.

The chain recombines TRBV15 with TRBJ2-7; 9 bases fit TRBD1. Matching the DNA end better, TRBJ2-5 makes the J call doubtful. Germline assignment: CDR1 LNHNV and CDR2 YYDKDF (reference sequence). This CDR3 region has 14 residues. CDR3 region: CATSQDRGYETQYF. CDR3 DNA: TGTGCCACCAGCCAGGACAGGGGATATGAGACCCAGTACTTC.

The V call is TRBV5-8, the J call TRBJ2-3, with 9 nucleotides matching TRBD2. CDR1 SGHTS and CDR2 YDEGEE come from the germline V gene. This CDR3 has 14 residues. The V segment lost 4 bases and the J segment 3 bases; nucleotides outside the gene matches: 3. The CDR3 DNA follows: TGTGCCAGCAGCCTGACTAGCGGAACAGATACGCAGTATTTT. It translates to CASSLTSGTDTQYF.

The chain recombines TRBV13 with TRBJ2-7, with D tentatively TRBD1 (7 bases). V was cut by 6 bases and J by 1 base, with 10 bases left in between. CDR1 and CDR2 from the germline V gene are PRHDT and FYEKMQ (reference sequence). This CDR3 contains 13 residues. The CDR3 bases are TGTGCCAGCAGTGCGGGACAGTCCTACGAGCAGTACTTC. Protein sequence: CASSAGQSYEQYF.

The chain joins TRBV30 to TRBJ2-7, with 12 positions matching TRBD1. Per the germline V gene, CDR1 is GTSNPN and CDR2 is SVGIG (reference sequence). CDR3 length: 14 amino acids. V lost 7 bases to trimming and J lost 6 bases; unmatched junction nucleotides: 10. CDR3 sequence reads: CALNSGQGALEQYF. CDR3 bases: TGTGCCTTGAACTCGGGACAGGGGGCTCTCGAGCAGTACTTC.

This rearrangement joins TRBV30 to TRBJ2-7; possible D gene TRBD1, 5 bases. Germline V gene data show CDR1 as GTSNPN and CDR2 as SVGIG (reference sequence). The V and J ends lost 3 bases and 3 bases respectively, with 9 bases between them. This CDR3 is built from 12 residues. The CDR3 is CAWRTGVYEQYF. The CDR3 nucleotides are TGTGCCTGGAGAACAGGAGTCTACGAGCAGTACTTC.